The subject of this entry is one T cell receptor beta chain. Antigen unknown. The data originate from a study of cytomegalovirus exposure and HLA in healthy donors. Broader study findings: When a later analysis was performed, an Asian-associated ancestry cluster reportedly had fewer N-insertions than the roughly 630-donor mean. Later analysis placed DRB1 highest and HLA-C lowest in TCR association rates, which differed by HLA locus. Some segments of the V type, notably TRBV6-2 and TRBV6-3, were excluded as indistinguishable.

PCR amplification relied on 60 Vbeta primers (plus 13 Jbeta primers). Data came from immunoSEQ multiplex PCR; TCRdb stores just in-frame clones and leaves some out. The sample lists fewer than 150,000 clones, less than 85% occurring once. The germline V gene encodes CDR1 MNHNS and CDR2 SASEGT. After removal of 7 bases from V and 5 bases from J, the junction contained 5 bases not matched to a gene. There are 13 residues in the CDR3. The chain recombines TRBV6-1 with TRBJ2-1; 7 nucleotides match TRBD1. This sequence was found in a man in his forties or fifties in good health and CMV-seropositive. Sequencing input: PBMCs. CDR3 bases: TGTGCCAGCACCCGGGACAGTAACAATGAGCAGTTCTTC. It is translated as CASTRDSNNEQFF.